The 14 T cell receptor beta chains presented below share a single source sample, sequenced in a study of cytomegalovirus exposure and HLA in healthy donors. The PCR contained 60 Vbeta and 13 Jbeta primers. Measured with immunoSEQ multiplex PCR; TCRdb has only the in-frame clones, and not every one. The repertoire includes some 150,000 clones, about 75% of them detected once, and roughly 0.68% sits in the top ten. Sequencing was performed on PBMCs. All receptors come from a male donor in good health and CMV-seronegative.

The V gene is TRBV27, the J gene TRBJ2-2; D unclear. Germline CDR1 is MNHEY and CDR2 is SMNVEV (reference sequence). There are 14 residues in the CDR3. V lost 5 bases and J lost 6, with 13 bases in between. CDR3 residues: CASSTIPAAGELFF. The DNA of the CDR3 is TGTGCCAGCAGTACTATCCCCGCGGCCGGGGAGCTGTTTTTT.

V usage is TRBV11-3 and J usage is TRBJ2-1; D is perhaps TRBD2 (7 bases). This CDR3 is built from 17 residues. The germline V gene has CDR1 SGHNT and CDR2 YENEEA. The ends were cut back, 1 base at V and 0 bases at J, with 13 bases in the middle. This chain's CDR3 is CASSLVGGASSYNEQFF. The DNA of the CDR3 is TGTGCCAGCAGCTTAGTGGGGGGGGCATCCTCCTACAATGAGCAGTTCTTC.

The chain couples TRBV6-1 to TRBJ1-2; D is uncertain. The CDR3 contains 12 residues. Germline V gives CDR1 MNHNS, CDR2 SASEGT. V lost 6 bases, J lost 8 bases, and 13 bases lay in between. The CDR3 DNA is TGTGCCAGCAGCGGGGTAGAACGGGGCTACACCTTC. It specifies CASSGVERGYTF.

The genes are TRBV9 and TRBJ1-2, with 7 bases that match TRBD1. V lost 4 bases and J lost 1; bases outside the gene matches: 4. This CDR3 is built from 14 residues. CDR1 is SGDLS and CDR2 is YYNGEE in the germline V gene. CDR3 residues: CASSPGQINYGYTF. Here the CDR3 DNA reads TGTGCCAGCAGCCCGGGACAGATTAACTATGGCTACACCTTC.

This chain uses TRBV18 with TRBJ2-2; D possibly corresponds to TRBD2 (6 bases). V was shortened by 3 bases and J by 5 bases, with 13 bases between the two germline ends. CDR1 KGHSH and CDR2 LQKENI come from the germline V gene. This CDR3 contains 15 residues. The CDR3 DNA reads as TGTGCCAGCTCACCGCCGGGGGATTCGACCGGGGAGCTGTTTTTT. This encodes CASSPPGDSTGELFF.

This sequence joins TRBV14 and TRBJ2-7, with 9 bases matching TRBD1. Germline-derived CDR1 and CDR2 are SGHDN and FVKESK. After removal of 4 bases from V and 3 bases from J, the junction contained 4 bases not matched to a gene. The CDR3 is 14 amino acids. The CDR3 loop reads CASSPRGQGYEQYF. CDR3 DNA sequence: TGTGCCAGCAGCCCAAGGGGACAGGGCTACGAGCAGTACTTC.

The rearrangement links TRBV6-5 to TRBJ1-2, with TRBD1 matching 8 bases. The CDR3 consists of 13 residues. Germline CDR1 is MNHEY and CDR2 is SVGAGI. J lost 5 bases, V lost 2 bases, and 1 base had no gene match. The CDR3 spells CASSYRQGYGYTF. CDR3 coding DNA: TGTGCCAGCAGTTACAGACAGGGGTATGGCTACACCTTC.

V gene TRBV9 combines with J gene TRBJ2-3; TRBD1 might be the D (6 bases). Trimming shortened V by 2 bases and J by 5 bases, and 15 bases separated the two germline ends. The CDR3 has 15 amino acids. CDR1 and CDR2 from the germline V gene are SGDLS and YYNGEE. CDR3 residues: CASSVTTGDEDTQYF. The CDR3 DNA reads TGTGCCAGCAGCGTTACGACAGGAGACGAAGATACGCAGTATTTT.

The V gene is TRBV27, the J gene TRBJ2-2; the match to TRBD1 covers 11 bases. CDR3 length equals 17 residues. Looked up from germline, CDR1 is MNHEY and CDR2 is SMNVEV (reference sequence). Trimming took 5 bases from V and 3 from J; bases not matched to a gene: 8. The chain's CDR3 is CASSRGTGGTDTGELFF. The CDR3 DNA is TGTGCCAGCAGTCGGGGGACAGGGGGAACGGACACCGGGGAGCTGTTTTTT.

The V and J genes are TRBV9 and TRBJ1-3; 9 nucleotides align to TRBD1. The CDR3 is 16 amino acids. V was clipped by 5 bases and J by 6 bases; unmatched bases: 12. Germline CDR1 is SGDLS and CDR2 is YYNGEE. CDR3 DNA sequence: TGTGCCAGCAGTCCCTTGGGACAGGGTTACAAAAACACCATATATTTT. Protein product: CASSPLGQGYKNTIYF.

The J gene is TRBJ2-1, the V gene TRBV19; 8 nucleotides line up with TRBD1. CDR1 and CDR2 from the germline V gene are LNHDA and SQIVND (reference sequence). V was clipped by 6 bases and J by 0 bases; unmatched bases: 4. This CDR3 has 15 amino acids. This chain's CDR3 is CASSRTGSSYNEQFF. The CDR3 DNA reads as TGTGCCAGTAGCCGGACAGGGAGCTCCTACAATGAGCAGTTCTTC.

The chain couples TRBV5-4 to TRBJ2-2; 12 nucleotides agree with TRBD2. V trimming: 4 bases; J trimming: 5 bases; junction bases outside the gene matches: 6. The CDR3 consists of 16 residues. The germline CDR1 and CDR2 sequences are SGHNT and YYREEE (reference sequence). CDR3 in amino acids: CASSNPTSGSTGELFF. In nucleotides, the CDR3 is TGTGCCAGCAGCAACCCGACTAGCGGGAGTACCGGGGAGCTGTTTTTT.

This clone was detected once. The chain recombines TRBV19 with TRBJ2-5, with 10 bases identical to TRBD2. With V trimmed by 3 bases and J by 5 bases, 9 bases remained unmatched. In germline, CDR1 is LNHDA, CDR2 SQIVND (reference sequence). The CDR3 contains 16 residues. This CDR3 is CASSIGTSGKGETQYF. The CDR3 nucleotides are TGTGCCAGTAGTATTGGTACTAGCGGGAAGGGTGAGACCCAGTACTTC.

The V and J genes are TRBV29-1 and TRBJ1-2, with no clear D. There are 12 residues in the CDR3. Between the trimmed V and J ends, which lost 3 bases and 4 bases, there was a span of 9 bases. The germline CDR1 and CDR2 sequences are SQVTM and ANQGSEA. CDR3 coding DNA: TGCAGCGTTGAGCTTGGCGGCTATGGCTACACCTTC. This codes for CSVELGGYGYTF.